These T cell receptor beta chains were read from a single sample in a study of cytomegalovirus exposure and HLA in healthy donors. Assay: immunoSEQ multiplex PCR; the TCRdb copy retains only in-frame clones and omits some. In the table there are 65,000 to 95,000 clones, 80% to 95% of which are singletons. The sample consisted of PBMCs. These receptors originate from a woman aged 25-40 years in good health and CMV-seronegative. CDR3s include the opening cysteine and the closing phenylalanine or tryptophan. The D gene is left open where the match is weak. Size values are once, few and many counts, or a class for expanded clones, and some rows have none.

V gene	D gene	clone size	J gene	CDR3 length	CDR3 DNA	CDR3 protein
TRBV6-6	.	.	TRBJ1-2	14	TGTGCCAGCCTTGCCCAGGGGACGAACTATGGCTACACCTTC	CASLAQGTNYGYTF
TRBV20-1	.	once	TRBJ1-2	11	TGCAGTGCCCCGGAGGTCTATGGCTACACCTTC	CSAPEVYGYTF
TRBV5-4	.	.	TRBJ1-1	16	TGTGCCAGCAGCTCATATATGGGGGGAGACGGAATTGAAGCTTTCTTT	CASSSYMGGDGIEAFF
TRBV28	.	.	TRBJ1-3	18	TGTGCCAGCAGTTCCCTATTTATAACTCGAGACTCTGGAAACACCATATATTTT	CASSSLFITRDSGNTIYF
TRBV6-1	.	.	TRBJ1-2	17	TGTGCCAGCAGTGGGGGGCCCAGAGTCCCGGGCCGCTATGGCTACACCTTC	CASSGGPRVPGRYGYTF
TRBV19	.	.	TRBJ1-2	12	TGTGCCAGTAGCCCCGCAGGTAGTGGCTACACCTTC	CASSPAGSGYTF
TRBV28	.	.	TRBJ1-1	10	TGTGCCAGCGGAGGCACTGAAGCTTTCTTT	CASGGTEAFF
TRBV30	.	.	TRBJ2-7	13	TGTGCCTGGAGTGTTGGTCAGGTCCTGATGCAGTACTTC	CAWSVGQVLMQYF
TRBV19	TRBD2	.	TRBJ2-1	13	TGTGCCAGTAGTGAGATGCGGGAGCATGAGCAGTTCTTC	CASSEMREHEQFF
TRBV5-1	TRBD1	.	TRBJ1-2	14	TGCGCCAGCAGCTTGGACAGGGGGCTATCGAGCTACACCTTC	CASSLDRGLSSYTF
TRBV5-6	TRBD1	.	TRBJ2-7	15	TGTGCCAGCAGCCCCGGACAGGGGAGCGCATACGAGCAGTACTTC	CASSPGQGSAYEQYF
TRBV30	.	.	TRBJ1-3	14	TGTGCCTGGAGCGCGGGGCCGACTGGAAACACCATATATTTT	CAWSAGPTGNTIYF
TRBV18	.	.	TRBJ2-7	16	TGTGCCAGCTCACCACCGGGGGCCCGGAGCGGTGACGAGCAGTACTTC	CASSPPGARSGDEQYF
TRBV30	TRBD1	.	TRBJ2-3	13	TGTGCCTGGATGGGACAGGGGACAGATACGCAGTATTTT	CAWMGQGTDTQYF
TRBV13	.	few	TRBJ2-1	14	TGTGCCAGCAGCTTACAGGTTGGTCGAAATGAGCAGTTCTTC	CASSLQVGRNEQFF
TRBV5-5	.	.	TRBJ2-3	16	TGTGCCAGCAGCTTGGTGTTGCGGGGTCTCACAGATACGCAGTATTTT	CASSLVLRGLTDTQYF
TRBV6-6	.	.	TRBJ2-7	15	TGTGCCGGCAGGACGGACAGGTGGGGGGCCTACGAGCAGTACTTC	CAGRTDRWGAYEQYF
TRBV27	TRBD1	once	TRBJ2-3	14	TGTGCCAGCAGTCTACAGGGGTACACAGATACGCAGTATTTT	CASSLQGYTDTQYF
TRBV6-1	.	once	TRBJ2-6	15	TGTGCCAGCAGTGGGAGGGGTTCTGGGGCCAACGTCCTGACTTTC	CASSGRGSGANVLTF
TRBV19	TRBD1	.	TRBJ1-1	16	TGTGCCAGTAGTTCCCGGACAGGGGGTATAGTTACTGAAGCTTTCTTT	CASSSRTGGIVTEAFF
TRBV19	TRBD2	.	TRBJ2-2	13	TGTGCCAGTTTCCAGCGGGGGGCCGGGGAGCTGTTTTTT	CASFQRGAGELFF
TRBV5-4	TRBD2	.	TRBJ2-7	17	TGTGCCAGCAGCTCCGGACTAGCGGGAGGGCCTGGCTACGAGCAGTACTTC	CASSSGLAGGPGYEQYF
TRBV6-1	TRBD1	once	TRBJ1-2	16	TGTGCCAGCAGTGAAAGGGGGACAGGTACCCTCTATGGCTACACCTTC	CASSERGTGTLYGYTF
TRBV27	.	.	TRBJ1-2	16	TGTGCCAGCAGTTTTGGCAGGGATGTAGGCTTCTATGGCTACACCTTC	CASSFGRDVGFYGYTF
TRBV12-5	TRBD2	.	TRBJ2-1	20	TGTGCTAGTGGTTTCCGCCTAGGGACTAGCGGGGGGGATACCTACAATGAGCAGTTCTTC	CASGFRLGTSGGDTYNEQFF
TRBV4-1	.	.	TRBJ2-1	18	TGCGCCAGCAGCCAAGATCTAATTGAGACAGAACGGTACAATGAGCAGTTCTTC	CASSQDLIETERYNEQFF
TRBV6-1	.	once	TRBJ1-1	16	TGTGCCAGCAGTGGGCCCATTGGGACTTCGAACACTGAAGCTTTCTTT	CASSGPIGTSNTEAFF
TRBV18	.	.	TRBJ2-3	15	TGTGCCAGCTCACCACCGCAGGGACTCCCAGATACGCAGTATTTT	CASSPPQGLPDTQYF
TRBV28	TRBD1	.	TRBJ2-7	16	TGTGCCAGCAGTACGCCGGGACAGGGGTTTCGCGACGAGCAGTACTTC	CASSTPGQGFRDEQYF
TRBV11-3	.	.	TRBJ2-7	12	TGTGCCAGCAGCTCCGCGAACTACGAGCAGTACTTC	CASSSANYEQYF
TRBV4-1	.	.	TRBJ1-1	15	TGCGCCAGCAGCCAGGGGCGGACAGCTAACACTGAAGCTTTCTTT	CASSQGRTANTEAFF
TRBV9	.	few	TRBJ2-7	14	TGTGCCAGCAGCTTTGGCCCCGGGACCTACGAGCAGTACTTC	CASSFGPGTYEQYF
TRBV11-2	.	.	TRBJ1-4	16	TGTGCCAGCAGCCACCAGTCCACAGCAACTAATGAAAAACTGTTTTTT	CASSHQSTATNEKLFF
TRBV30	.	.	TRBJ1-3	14	TGTGCCCGGCAGGGCTTACCTTCTGGAAACACCATATATTTT	CARQGLPSGNTIYF
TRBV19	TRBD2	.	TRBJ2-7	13	TGTGCCAGACTGGGACTAGCGGGAGACGAGCAGTACTTC	CARLGLAGDEQYF
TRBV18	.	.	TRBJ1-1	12	TGTGCCAGCTCAAATATCAACACTGAAGCTTTCTTT	CASSNINTEAFF
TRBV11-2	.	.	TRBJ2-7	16	TGTGCCAGCAGCTTAAAGCCGGGACAAGAGCTCTACGAGCAGTACTTC	CASSLKPGQELYEQYF
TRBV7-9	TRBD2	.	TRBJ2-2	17	TGTGCCAGCAGCTTAGGACTAGCGGGGGCCAACACCGGGGAGCTGTTTTTT	CASSLGLAGANTGELFF
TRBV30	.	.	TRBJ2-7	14	TGTGCCTGGAGTGTAGGGGGTAGCTCCTACGAGCAGTACTTC	CAWSVGGSSYEQYF
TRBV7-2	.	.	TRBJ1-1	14	TGTGCCAGCAGCCTAGGACAGTTGAAGACTGAAGCTTTCTTT	CASSLGQLKTEAFF
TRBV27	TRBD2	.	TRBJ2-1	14	TGTGCCAGCAGGCTTAGCGGGGGATACAATGAGCAGTTCTTC	CASRLSGGYNEQFF
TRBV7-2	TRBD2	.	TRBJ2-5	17	TGTGCCAGCAGCTTATATGGGGTAGCGGGAGGGCAAGAGACCCAGTACTTC	CASSLYGVAGGQETQYF
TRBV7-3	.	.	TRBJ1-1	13	TGTGCCAGCAGCTTTTATCTGAACACTGAAGCTTTCTTT	CASSFYLNTEAFF
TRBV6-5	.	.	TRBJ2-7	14	TGTGCCAGCAGAATAACTAGCTTAGCCTACGAGCAGTACTTC	CASRITSLAYEQYF
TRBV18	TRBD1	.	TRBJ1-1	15	TGTGCCAGCTCACCTCAGGGGGCGGGCGTCACTGAAGCTTTCTTT	CASSPQGAGVTEAFF
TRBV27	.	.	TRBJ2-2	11	TGTGCCACCGGCGGGGTCGGGGAGCTGTTTTTT	CATGGVGELFF
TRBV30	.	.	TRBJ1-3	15	TGTGCCTGGCAGGGCGGGTGGGGGCTAGGAAACACCATATATTTT	CAWQGGWGLGNTIYF